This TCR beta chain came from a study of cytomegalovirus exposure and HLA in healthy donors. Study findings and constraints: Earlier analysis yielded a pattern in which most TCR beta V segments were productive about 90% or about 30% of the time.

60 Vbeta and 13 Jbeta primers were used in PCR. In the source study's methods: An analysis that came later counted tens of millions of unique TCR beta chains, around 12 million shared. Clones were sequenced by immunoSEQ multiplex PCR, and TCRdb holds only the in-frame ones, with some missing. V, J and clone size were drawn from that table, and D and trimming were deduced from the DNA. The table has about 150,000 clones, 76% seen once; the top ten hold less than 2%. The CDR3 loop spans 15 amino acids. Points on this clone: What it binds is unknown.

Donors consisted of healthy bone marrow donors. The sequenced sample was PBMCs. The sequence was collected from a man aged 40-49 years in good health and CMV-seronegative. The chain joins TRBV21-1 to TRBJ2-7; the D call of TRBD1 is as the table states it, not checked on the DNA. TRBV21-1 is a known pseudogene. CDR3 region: CASSARTGGGYEQYF. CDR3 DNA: TGTGCCAGCAGCGCCCGGACAGGAGGGGGCTACGAGCAGTACTTC.